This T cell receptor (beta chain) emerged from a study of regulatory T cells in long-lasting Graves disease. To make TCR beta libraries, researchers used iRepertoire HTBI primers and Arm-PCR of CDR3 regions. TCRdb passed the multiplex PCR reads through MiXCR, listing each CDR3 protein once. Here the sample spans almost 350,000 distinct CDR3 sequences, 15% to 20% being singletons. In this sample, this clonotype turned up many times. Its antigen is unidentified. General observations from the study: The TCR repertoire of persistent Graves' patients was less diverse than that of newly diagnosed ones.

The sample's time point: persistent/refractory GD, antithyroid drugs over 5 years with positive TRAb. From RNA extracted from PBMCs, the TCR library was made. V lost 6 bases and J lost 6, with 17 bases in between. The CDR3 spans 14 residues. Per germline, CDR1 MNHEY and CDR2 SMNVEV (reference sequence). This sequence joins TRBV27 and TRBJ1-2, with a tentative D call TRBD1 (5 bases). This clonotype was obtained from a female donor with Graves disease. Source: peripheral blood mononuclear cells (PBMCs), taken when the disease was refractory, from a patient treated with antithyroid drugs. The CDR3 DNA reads TGTGCCAGCAGCCTGAGTCGGGGGGTAGATGGCTACACCTTC. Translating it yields CASSLSRGVDGYTF.